This TCR beta chain was retrieved from a study of shared clonotypes between healthy human individuals. At the level of the study: The study enrolled two women and a few men aged 18 to 49.

The assay ran at deep level. In the study's own analysis: Filtering differed, since immunoSEQ gave only junction sequences and no quality scores. TCRdb's table, derived via immunoSEQ multiplex PCR, lists solely in-frame clones and lacks some. V and J calls and clone size are those listed in that table; D and trimming were worked out from the DNA. The sample includes about 500,000 clones, approximately 77% of them seen just once. The study drew all its donors from Caucasian adults living in Nashville, Tennessee. The CDR3 is 15 residues long. With 5 bases clipped from V and 4 bases from J, the junction kept 9 bases outside the gene matches. CDR1 is MNHEY, CDR2 SMNVEV, per germline (reference sequence).

Source material: PBMCs. The V call is TRBV27, the J call TRBJ1-2, with 8 nucleotides matching TRBD1. This receptor was taken from a middle-aged woman in good health. Some clones in this sample may be carry-over from other donors' samples. CDR3 in DNA: TGTGCCAGCAGTCCCCGGACAGGGTTCCTCTATGGCTACACCTTC. Its protein is CASSPRTGFLYGYTF.